The 23 T cell receptor beta chains below were found in one sample sequenced in a study of T cells in Graves' hyperthyroidism and ophthalmopathy (dated by TCRdb to between 2018 and 2020). Libraries were built with multiplex PCR. The instrument was an Illumina HiSeq 2000. The TCR beta CDR3 regions were amplified from the RNA transcripts. A first-round RT-PCR of the TCR CDR3 used the HTBI primer set with the Qiagen OneStep RT-PCR kit. TCRdb itself trimmed the public reads at Q25 with fastp, ran MiXCR and retained productive beta chains. One record per CDR3 amino acid sequence lists the most common genes and DNA. The sample contains about 420,000 distinct CDR3 sequences, 15% to 19% of them found a single time. 13% to 15% of the sample is taken by the ten largest. The sample consisted of blood. These receptors came from a woman aged 18-30 years with Graves' hyperthyroidism.

This clonotype came up many times. J is TRBJ2-1 and V is TRBV6-5; TRBD2 agrees at 14 bases. The J segment lost 5 bases and the V segment lost 0 bases, leaving 3 bases of the junction unmatched. CDR3 length: 17 residues. CDR1 is MNHEY, CDR2 SVGAGI, per germline. The CDR3 DNA reads as TGTGCCAGCAGTTACTCCGGGACTAGCGGGAGTAACAATGAGCAGTTCTTC. It is translated as CASSYSGTSGSNNEQFF.

This clonotype was seen repeatedly, ten times or more. The V and J genes are TRBV11-1 and TRBJ2-1; no firm D call. V shed 8 bases and J shed 4 bases, with 6 bases lying between them. CDR3 size: 11 residues. Germline V lookup: CDR1 SGHAT, CDR2 FQDESV (reference sequence). Written as DNA, the CDR3 is TGTGCCAGCGGGCCTTACAATGAGCAGTTCTTC. Residues: CASGPYNEQFF.

This clonotype was counted only a few times. The rearrangement links TRBV19 to TRBJ2-1; D gene unclear. The CDR3 extends over 13 amino acids. Germline V gene lookup returns CDR1 LNHDA and CDR2 SQIVND (reference sequence). V lost 3 bases, J lost 6 bases, and 9 bases lay in between. As DNA, the CDR3 is TGTGCCAGTAGTATTAACAGACTCAATGAGCAGTTCTTC. Its translation is CASSINRLNEQFF.

This clonotype appeared many times. V usage is TRBV11-2 and J usage is TRBJ2-7; D remains ambiguous. The germline V and J ends were trimmed by 1 base and 3 bases, with 13 bases remaining between them. The germline gives CDR1 SGHAT, CDR2 FQNNGV. The CDR3 is made up of 15 amino acids. The chain's CDR3 is CASSLGPGTGYEQYF. The CDR3 coding sequence is TGTGCCAGCAGCTTAGGCCCGGGTACGGGCTACGAGCAGTACTTC.

The rearrangement joins TRBV9 to TRBJ2-7; TRBD2 matches 8 bases. The germline CDR1 and CDR2 sequences are SGDLS and YYNGEE. The trim removed 0 bases at V and 7 bases at J, leaving 9 bases unmatched. There are 15 residues in the CDR3. The CDR3 reads CASSVGSGVLWEQYF. CDR3 coding DNA: TGTGCCAGCAGCGTAGGTAGCGGGGTCCTCTGGGAGCAGTACTTC.

The V and J genes are TRBV6-5 and TRBJ2-7, with 7 bases matching TRBD1. CDR1 and CDR2 (germline): MNHEY, SVGAGI. The trim removed 2 bases at V and 5 bases at J, leaving 6 bases unmatched. The CDR3 totals 14 residues. CDR3 region: CASSYRDSADEQYF. The DNA for the CDR3 is TGTGCCAGCAGTTACCGGGACAGTGCCGACGAGCAGTACTTC.

This clonotype showed up many times. The CDR3 DNA sequence: TGTGCCAGCACCGTGATCCGGGCGCCGAACACCGGGGAGCTGTTTTTT. Encoded protein: CASTVIRAPNTGELFF. V and J are TRBV12-3 or TRBV12-4 and TRBJ2-2; D unclear. This CDR3 region has 16 residues. V was cut by 7 bases and J by 0 bases, with 15 bases left in between.

The V and J genes are TRBV20-1 and TRBJ2-3; unclear D gene. V lost 0 bases and J 5 bases, leaving 18 bases between the germline ends. Germline V gives CDR1 DFQATT, CDR2 SNEGSKA (reference sequence). The CDR3 contains 16 residues. In DNA form, the CDR3 reads TGCAGTGCTAGAGACCCCGTACGCTCCCCCGGAGATACGCAGTATTTT. This codes for CSARDPVRSPGDTQYF.

There are many counts of this clonotype. This chain uses TRBV15 with TRBJ2-1; 10 nucleotides agree with TRBD2. The germline V gene has CDR1 LNHNV and CDR2 YYDKDF (reference sequence). CDR3 length: 16 residues. V dropped 1 base and J dropped 2; count of bases not matched to a gene: 2. CDR3 sequence reads: CATSRGLAGAYNEQFF. Written as DNA, the CDR3 is TGTGCCACCAGCAGAGGTCTAGCGGGGGCCTACAATGAGCAGTTCTTC.

This clonotype was counted only a few times. The gene calls are TRBV20-1 and TRBJ2-1, with D possibly being TRBD2 (5 bases). The CDR3 contains 15 residues. V gave up 1 base and J gave up 0 bases, with 10 bases separating them. Germline V gene sequence: CDR1 DFQATT, CDR2 SNEGSKA (reference sequence). CDR3 amino acids: CSARGPGSSYNEQFF. In nucleotides, the CDR3 is TGCAGTGCTAGAGGACCGGGAAGCTCCTACAATGAGCAGTTCTTC.

This clonotype was seen repeatedly, ten times or more. The chain is built from TRBV9 and TRBJ1-1; 8 nucleotides line up with TRBD1. In germline, CDR1 is SGDLS, CDR2 YYNGEE. CDR3 size: 19 residues. V lost 3 bases, J lost 3 bases, and 19 bases stayed unmatched. In nucleotides, the CDR3 is TGTGCCAGCAGCGCACGAGAGGACAGGGACCTCCTCTGGGACACTGAAGCTTTCTTT. Translation gives CASSAREDRDLLWDTEAFF.

This clonotype was detected ten times or more. This chain uses TRBV20-1 with TRBJ2-5; 13 nucleotides agree with TRBD2. Trimming at V came to 4 bases and at J to 5 bases, leaving 10 bases not matched to a gene. Germline-derived CDR1 and CDR2 are DFQATT and SNEGSKA (reference sequence). The length of the CDR3 is 16 residues. The CDR3 sequence: CSAKIGLAGDAETQYF. The CDR3, as DNA: TGCAGTGCTAAGATCGGACTAGCGGGAGATGCCGAGACCCAGTACTTC.

This clonotype was recorded many times. This chain joins TRBV20-1 and TRBJ1-1; D uncertain. The V gene lost 1 base and the J gene lost 5 bases, with 8 bases spanning the gap. CDR1 DFQATT and CDR2 SNEGSKA come from the germline V gene (reference sequence). This CDR3 is built from 12 residues. CDR3 in DNA: TGCAGTGCTAGAGTTTCGGAGACTGAAGCTTTCTTT. It specifies CSARVSETEAFF.

This clonotype was seen a few times. The rearrangement uses TRBV14 and TRBJ1-3, with D hard to call. The V gene's germline CDR1 is SGHDN and CDR2 FVKESK. The CDR3 contains 18 residues. Trimming left V 0 bases short and J 3 bases short, with 18 bases between. CDR3 bases: TGTGCCAGCAGCCAAGAGAGGCCTTCTGGACCTTATGGAAACACCATATATTTT. It yields the protein CASSQERPSGPYGNTIYF.

In this sample, this clonotype turned up many times. This chain connects TRBV7-3 to TRBJ2-5, with 8 bases fitting TRBD1. From germline, CDR1 is SGHTA and CDR2 FQGTGA. V lost 5 bases to trimming and J lost 3 bases; unmatched junction nucleotides: 5. This CDR3 is built from 14 residues. The CDR3 nucleotides are TGTGCCAGCAGCCCCGGGACAGGAAAAGAGACCCAGTACTTC. Translated, it gives CASSPGTGKETQYF.

This clonotype was found many times. The V gene is TRBV7-6, the J gene TRBJ2-7; D is tentatively TRBD1 or TRBD2 (5 bases each). Germline CDR1 SGHVS, CDR2 FNYEAQ. The CDR3 runs to 15 residues. Trimming pared 5 bases from V and 1 base from J, leaving 15 bases between. The CDR3 sequence: CASSQDWGSSYEQYF. For the CDR3, the DNA is TGTGCCAGCAGCCAGGACTGGGGGAGTTCCTACGAGCAGTACTTC. Full variable domain (missing parts from reference TRBV7-6 and TRBJ2-7): GAGVSQSPRYKVTKRGQDVALRCDPISGHVSLYWYRQALGQGPEFLTYFNYEAQQDKSGLPNDRFSAERPEGSISTLTIQRTEQRDSAMYRCASSQDWGSSYEQYFGPGTRLTVT.

There are many counts of this clonotype. V and J are TRBV5-1 and TRBJ1-1, with 8 bases that match TRBD1. Germline V gives CDR1 SGHRS, CDR2 YFSETQ. The length of the CDR3 is 16 residues. Trimming removed 0 bases from V and 0 bases from J; junction bases left unmatched: 4. The CDR3 loop is CASSLGQGAMNTEAFF. The CDR3 nucleotides read TGCGCCAGCAGCTTGGGCCAGGGGGCCATGAACACTGAAGCTTTCTTT.

The chain couples TRBV28 to TRBJ2-1; D is unresolved. The J call may be in error: the DNA end matches TRBJ2-7 better. The CDR3 has 14 residues. From germline, CDR1 is MDHEN and CDR2 SYDVKM. CDR3 in DNA: TGTGCCAGCAGCCCCCCGGGCTCCTACAATGAGCAGTACTTC. It codes for CASSPPGSYNEQYF.

There are a few counts of this clonotype. The chain joins TRBV10-3 to TRBJ2-4; D is unclear. Per germline, CDR1 ENHRY and CDR2 SYGVKD. The CDR3 runs to 12 residues. V was clipped by 3 bases and J by 13 bases, with 13 bases between them. This CDR3 reads CAISDLGKGQYF. In DNA, the CDR3 is TGTGCCATCAGTGATTTGGGGAAGGGACAGTACTTC.

V usage is TRBV7-8 and J usage is TRBJ2-1; 8 bases fit TRBD2. The CDR3 spans 17 residues. V shed 1 base, J shed 0 bases, and the junction held 5 bases outside the gene matches. Germline V gene data show CDR1 as SGHVS and CDR2 as FQNEAQ. CDR3 loop: CASSLGVAGSSYNEQFF. In nucleotides, the CDR3 is TGTGCCAGCAGCTTAGGGGTAGCGGGGAGCTCCTACAATGAGCAGTTCTTC. Using reference TRBV7-8 and TRBJ2-1 for the parts outside the CDR3, the full variable domain is GAGVSQSPRYKVAKRGQDVALRCDPISGHVSLFWYQQALGQGPEFLTYFQNEAQLDKSGLPSDRFFAERPEGSVSTLKIQRTQQEDSAVYLCASSLGVAGSSYNEQFFGPGTRLTVL.

This clonotype has just a few counts. This chain joins TRBV6-1 and TRBJ2-2; TRBD2 aligns across 7 bases. Germline CDR1 and CDR2: MNHNS and SASEGT. The CDR3 sequence is 13 residues long. J gave up 5 bases and V 7 bases, and 4 bases lay outside the gene matches. The CDR3 bases are TGTGCCAGCAATGGACTAGTAACCGGGGAGCTGTTTTTT. Its translation is CASNGLVTGELFF.

This clonotype was detected ten times or more. The CDR3 DNA reads as TGTGCCATCTCTCATAGGGACACAACCCAAGAGACCCAGTACTTC. Translation: CAISHRDTTQETQYF. J is TRBJ2-5 and V is TRBV10-3, with a weak D call TRBD1 (6 bases). Germline-derived CDR1 and CDR2 are ENHRY and SYGVKD. Trimming shortened V by 8 bases and J by 1 base, and 17 bases separated the two germline ends. The CDR3 spans 15 residues.

In this sample, this clonotype turned up many times. CDR3 sequence reads: CASCTHFPGRDTQYF. The CDR3 DNA follows: TGTGCCAGCTGCACCCACTTCCCGGGGAGAGATACGCAGTATTTT. This chain links TRBV18 with TRBJ2-3, with TRBD2 as a possible D gene (5 bases). The V end was cut by 7 bases, the J end by 5 bases, with 19 bases between. Germline V lookup: CDR1 KGHSH, CDR2 LQKENI. The CDR3 contains 15 residues.